These T cell receptor beta chains were read from a single sample in a study of early T cells in non-severe SARS-CoV-2 infection. MiXCR, applied by TCRdb to the 5' RACE reads, yields one record per CDR3 protein. The sample records about 100,000 distinct CDR3 sequences, under 15% being singletons. Sequencing was carried out using whole blood. These receptors were taken from an adult who was a healthcare worker with PCR-confirmed SARS-CoV-2 infection or an uninfected control (not recorded which). Each CDR3 is given with its conserved first and last residue. D genes are given only for firm matches. Some rows have no size entry. The others give once, few or many, or a class for an expanded clone.

d_gene: -
v_gene: TRBV7-2
abundance: few
j_gene: TRBJ1-4
CDR3nt: TGTGCCAGCAGCCCTAATGAAAAACTGTTTTTT
CDR3aa: CASSPNEKLFF

d_gene: -
v_gene: TRBV13
abundance: many
j_gene: TRBJ1-6
CDR3nt: TGTGCCAGCAGCTTAGAGGGGGGGTCACCCCTCCACTTT
CDR3aa: CASSLEGGSPLHF

d_gene: -
v_gene: TRBV4-2
abundance: many
j_gene: TRBJ1-2
CDR3nt: TGTGCCAGCAGCCAAGATAATTTGGGGAAAGTTGGTGGCTACACCTTC
CDR3aa: CASSQDNLGKVGGYTF

d_gene: -
v_gene: TRBV3-1
abundance: -
j_gene: TRBJ1-6
CDR3nt: TGTGCCAGCAGCTTGAGGACAGATTCACCCCTCCACTTT
CDR3aa: CASSLRTDSPLHF

d_gene: -
v_gene: TRBV29-1
abundance: -
j_gene: TRBJ2-3
CDR3nt: TGCAGCGTAGTACCCTCGGGGGCCGGCACAGATACGCAGTATTTT
CDR3aa: CSVVPSGAGTDTQYF

d_gene: TRBD1
v_gene: TRBV4-1
abundance: -
j_gene: TRBJ1-2
CDR3nt: TGCGCCAGCAGCCATGGGACAGGCCCTAGCGGCTACACCTTC
CDR3aa: CASSHGTGPSGYTF

d_gene: TRBD1
v_gene: TRBV5-1
abundance: few
j_gene: TRBJ1-1
CDR3nt: TGCGCCAGCAGCCTCCTACAGGGGGCGAAACCCTCCCTTACTGAAGCTTTCTTT
CDR3aa: CASSLLQGAKPSLTEAFF

d_gene: TRBD1
v_gene: TRBV12-3/TRBV12-4
abundance: many
j_gene: TRBJ1-5
CDR3nt: TGTGCCAGCAGTTTCGGACAGGGACCCAATCAGCCCCAGCATTTT
CDR3aa: CASSFGQGPNQPQHF

d_gene: TRBD1
v_gene: TRBV2
abundance: -
j_gene: TRBJ1-1
CDR3nt: TGTGCCAGCAGGTACGACAGGGGGGACACTGAAGCTTTCTTT
CDR3aa: CASRYDRGDTEAFF

d_gene: TRBD2
v_gene: TRBV5-1
abundance: -
j_gene: TRBJ2-1
CDR3nt: TGCGCCAGCAGCTTAGGTTGGGGGGGTACCGATGAGCAGTTCTTC
CDR3aa: CASSLGWGGTDEQFF

d_gene: -
v_gene: TRBV9
abundance: few
j_gene: TRBJ2-3
CDR3nt: TGTGCCAGCAGCGTAGCTAGACCAGATACGCAGTATTTT
CDR3aa: CASSVARPDTQYF

d_gene: -
v_gene: TRBV28
abundance: few
j_gene: TRBJ1-2
CDR3nt: TGTGCCAGAATAGGGGTTAGTGGCTACACCTTC
CDR3aa: CARIGVSGYTF

d_gene: -
v_gene: TRBV20-1
abundance: few
j_gene: TRBJ2-5
CDR3nt: TGCAGTGCTAGAACGGGGCATAGTACGGAGACCCAGTACTTC
CDR3aa: CSARTGHSTETQYF

d_gene: -
v_gene: TRBV6-2/TRBV6-3
abundance: many
j_gene: TRBJ1-6
CDR3nt: TGTGCCAGCACCCAGAGATTCAGTTCACCCCTCCACTTT
CDR3aa: CASTQRFSSPLHF

d_gene: -
v_gene: TRBV9
abundance: many
j_gene: TRBJ2-6
CDR3nt: TGTGCCAGCAGCGTAAACCCGGTAGCGGCTGGGGCCAACGTCCTGACTTTC
CDR3aa: CASSVNPVAAGANVLTF

d_gene: TRBD1
v_gene: TRBV5-1
abundance: -
j_gene: TRBJ2-5
CDR3nt: TGCGCCAGCAGCTTGGATGGGACAGGGAAAGAGACCCAGTACTTC
CDR3aa: CASSLDGTGKETQYF

d_gene: -
v_gene: TRBV5-1
abundance: many
j_gene: TRBJ2-5
CDR3nt: TGCGCCAGCAGCTTGGAGGGCCAGGGGGAGACCCAGTACTTC
CDR3aa: CASSLEGQGETQYF

d_gene: -
v_gene: TRBV20-1
abundance: -
j_gene: TRBJ2-7
CDR3nt: TGCAGTGCTATCCTAGCTCCCTACTACGAGCAGTACTTC
CDR3aa: CSAILAPYYEQYF

d_gene: -
v_gene: TRBV20-1
abundance: many
j_gene: TRBJ1-1
CDR3nt: TGCAGTGCCCCCGCCGGGGCTCTGAACACTGAAGCTTTCTTT
CDR3aa: CSAPAGALNTEAFF

d_gene: TRBD2
v_gene: TRBV6-5
abundance: -
j_gene: TRBJ2-1
CDR3nt: TGTGCCAGCAGTCCGAGGGGAGCGGGGTTGTACAATGAGCAGTTCTTC
CDR3aa: CASSPRGAGLYNEQFF

d_gene: -
v_gene: TRBV3-1
abundance: -
j_gene: TRBJ1-1
CDR3nt: TGTGCCAGCAGCCACAGTGCTGAAGCTTTCTTT
CDR3aa: CASSHSAEAFF

d_gene: -
v_gene: TRBV11-2
abundance: many
j_gene: TRBJ2-5
CDR3nt: TGTGCCAGCAGACCCAACAATGGAGAGACCCAGTACTTC
CDR3aa: CASRPNNGETQYF

d_gene: TRBD1
v_gene: TRBV6-5
abundance: -
j_gene: TRBJ1-1
CDR3nt: TGTGCCAGCATCCCTGGACAGGGACGAAGGGAAGCTTTCTTT
CDR3aa: CASIPGQGRREAFF

d_gene: -
v_gene: TRBV2
abundance: few
j_gene: TRBJ1-6
CDR3nt: TGTGCCAGCAGTACCCCCTTACCCCTCCACTTT
CDR3aa: CASSTPLPLHF

d_gene: -
v_gene: TRBV28
abundance: few
j_gene: TRBJ1-5
CDR3nt: TGTGCCAGCAGTCAGCACGGACGGAACAATCAGCCCCAGCATTTT
CDR3aa: CASSQHGRNNQPQHF

d_gene: TRBD2
v_gene: TRBV7-9
abundance: many
j_gene: TRBJ2-7
CDR3nt: TGTGCCAGCGGAAGCGGGGAGACGCGCGAGCAGTACTTC
CDR3aa: CASGSGETREQYF

d_gene: TRBD1
v_gene: TRBV12-3/TRBV12-4
abundance: -
j_gene: TRBJ1-1
CDR3nt: TGTGCCAGCAGTTTCGGACAGGGGTTGTGGGAGATAACTGAAGCTTTCTTT
CDR3aa: CASSFGQGLWEITEAFF

d_gene: TRBD2
v_gene: TRBV18
abundance: many
j_gene: TRBJ2-3
CDR3nt: TGTGCCAGCTCCCTGACCCTAGCGGGGGGCAGCAGGGATAGCACAGATACGCAGTATTTT
CDR3aa: CASSLTLAGGSRDSTDTQYF

d_gene: -
v_gene: TRBV29-1
abundance: many
j_gene: TRBJ1-3
CDR3nt: TGCAGCGTTGAGGTAGGGGCGAGAAACACCATATATTTT
CDR3aa: CSVEVGARNTIYF

d_gene: -
v_gene: TRBV2
abundance: few
j_gene: TRBJ2-3
CDR3nt: TGTGCCAGCAGTGGTCCTACCACAGATACGCAGTATTTT
CDR3aa: CASSGPTTDTQYF

d_gene: -
v_gene: TRBV5-1
abundance: many
j_gene: TRBJ2-6
CDR3nt: TGCGCCAGCAGCTACGGGCTCTCTGGGGCCAACGTCCTGACTTTC
CDR3aa: CASSYGLSGANVLTF

d_gene: TRBD1
v_gene: TRBV7-2
abundance: many
j_gene: TRBJ1-4
CDR3nt: TGTGCCAGCAGCTGGACAGGGGGCATGATAGGAGAAAAACTGTTTTTT
CDR3aa: CASSWTGGMIGEKLFF

d_gene: TRBD2
v_gene: TRBV11-2
abundance: many
j_gene: TRBJ2-5
CDR3nt: TGTGCCAGCAGCCAAGGGACTAGCGGCCAAGAGACCCAGTACTTC
CDR3aa: CASSQGTSGQETQYF

d_gene: -
v_gene: TRBV20-1
abundance: -
j_gene: TRBJ2-7
CDR3nt: TGCAGTGCTAGTGCCGGGGGGCTTCACGAGCAGTACTTC
CDR3aa: CSASAGGLHEQYF

d_gene: TRBD1
v_gene: TRBV6-6
abundance: few
j_gene: TRBJ1-2
CDR3nt: TGTGCCAGCAGCCGACCACTACGGGACAGCACTTCCTATGGCTACACCTTC
CDR3aa: CASSRPLRDSTSYGYTF

d_gene: TRBD1
v_gene: TRBV20-1
abundance: -
j_gene: TRBJ2-7
CDR3nt: TGCAGTGCACCATCACAGGGGCTGTACGAGCAGTACTTC
CDR3aa: CSAPSQGLYEQYF

d_gene: TRBD1
v_gene: TRBV13
abundance: few
j_gene: TRBJ2-3
CDR3nt: TGTGCCAGCAGCCCCGGGACAGGGAACACAGATACGCAGTATTTT
CDR3aa: CASSPGTGNTDTQYF

d_gene: -
v_gene: TRBV24-1
abundance: -
j_gene: TRBJ2-1
CDR3nt: TGTGCCACCAGCCCCAGGGGACCCTACAATGAGCAGTTCTTC
CDR3aa: CATSPRGPYNEQFF

d_gene: -
v_gene: TRBV28
abundance: few
j_gene: TRBJ1-6
CDR3nt: TGTGCCAGCAGTAGTTACGGGACGGGGAATTCACCCCTCCACTTT
CDR3aa: CASSSYGTGNSPLHF

d_gene: TRBD2
v_gene: TRBV2
abundance: many
j_gene: TRBJ2-1
CDR3nt: TGTGCCAGCGGGAGACTAGCGGGGGGGTACAATGAGCAGTTCTTC
CDR3aa: CASGRLAGGYNEQFF

d_gene: -
v_gene: TRBV28
abundance: -
j_gene: TRBJ1-1
CDR3nt: TGTGCCAGCAGTTTATACAACACTGAAGCTTTCTTT
CDR3aa: CASSLYNTEAFF

d_gene: -
v_gene: TRBV19
abundance: few
j_gene: TRBJ2-3
CDR3nt: TGTGCCAGTACTTCCGGGACATACACAGATACGCAGTATTTT
CDR3aa: CASTSGTYTDTQYF

d_gene: -
v_gene: TRBV18
abundance: few
j_gene: TRBJ2-2
CDR3nt: TGTGCCAGCTCCTTCATCGCAGGGAGAACCGGGGAGCTGTTTTTT
CDR3aa: CASSFIAGRTGELFF

d_gene: -
v_gene: TRBV20-1
abundance: many
j_gene: TRBJ1-1
CDR3nt: TGCAGTGCTAATCCTGCAGGGAGGAACACTGAAGCTTTCTTT
CDR3aa: CSANPAGRNTEAFF

d_gene: -
v_gene: TRBV5-5
abundance: many
j_gene: TRBJ1-1
CDR3nt: TGTGCCAGCAGCTTGGCCAGGGGCGGTACTGAAGCTTTCTTT
CDR3aa: CASSLARGGTEAFF

d_gene: -
v_gene: TRBV4-3
abundance: many
j_gene: TRBJ2-7
CDR3nt: TGCGCCAGCAGCCAGAGCGCAGGGGGCGGGGGCTACGAGCAGTACTTC
CDR3aa: CASSQSAGGGGYEQYF

d_gene: -
v_gene: TRBV12-3/TRBV12-4
abundance: -
j_gene: TRBJ1-6
CDR3nt: TGTGCCAGCAGTTTCCGGACAGCTAATTCACCCCTCCACTTT
CDR3aa: CASSFRTANSPLHF

d_gene: -
v_gene: TRBV4-1
abundance: few
j_gene: TRBJ2-3
CDR3nt: TGCGCCAGCAGCCAAGTCGGGGGCGTCACAGATACGCAGTATTTT
CDR3aa: CASSQVGGVTDTQYF

d_gene: -
v_gene: TRBV12-3/TRBV12-4
abundance: many
j_gene: TRBJ1-2
CDR3nt: TGTGCCAGCAGTGGACAGTCCACCATCTATGGCTACACCTTC
CDR3aa: CASSGQSTIYGYTF

d_gene: TRBD2
v_gene: TRBV3-1
abundance: few
j_gene: TRBJ2-7
CDR3nt: TGTGCCAGCAGCCTTGGGACTAGCGGTTTATACGAGCAGTACTTC
CDR3aa: CASSLGTSGLYEQYF

d_gene: TRBD1
v_gene: TRBV20-1
abundance: few
j_gene: TRBJ1-5
CDR3nt: TGCAGTGGCCCAAGACAGGGAGGCAATCAGCCCCAGCATTTT
CDR3aa: CSGPRQGGNQPQHF

d_gene: TRBD1
v_gene: TRBV6-1
abundance: many
j_gene: TRBJ1-5
CDR3nt: TGTGCCAGCAGCGGAGACAGGGCTGGTCAGCCCCAGCATTTT
CDR3aa: CASSGDRAGQPQHF

d_gene: -
v_gene: TRBV13
abundance: many
j_gene: TRBJ2-6
CDR3nt: TGTGCCAGCAGCTTAGTAGGGGACTCTGGGGCCAACGTCCTGACTTTC
CDR3aa: CASSLVGDSGANVLTF